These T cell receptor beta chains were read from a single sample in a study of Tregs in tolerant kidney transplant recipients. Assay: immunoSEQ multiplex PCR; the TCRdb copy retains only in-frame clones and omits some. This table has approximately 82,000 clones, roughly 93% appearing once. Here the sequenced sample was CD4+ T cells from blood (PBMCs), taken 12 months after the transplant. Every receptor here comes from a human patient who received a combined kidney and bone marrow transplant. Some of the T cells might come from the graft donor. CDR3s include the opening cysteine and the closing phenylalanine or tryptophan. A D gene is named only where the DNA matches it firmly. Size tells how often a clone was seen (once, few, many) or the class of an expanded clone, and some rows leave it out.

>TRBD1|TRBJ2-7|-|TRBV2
TGTGCCAGCATTAGGAGGCAGGGGGCGCCTGAGCAGTACTTC
CASIRRQGAPEQYF
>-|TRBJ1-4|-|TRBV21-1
TGTGCCAGCAGCAAACCCCAGGGGGCGAATGAAAAACTGTTTTTT
CASSKPQGANEKLFF
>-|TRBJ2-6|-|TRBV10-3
TGTGCCATCAGTGGGGCCTATGACTCTGGGGCCAACGTCCTGACTTTC
CAISGAYDSGANVLTF
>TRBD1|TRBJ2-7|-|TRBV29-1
TGCAGCCCACGACAGGGGGTACCCTACGAGCAGTACTTC
CSPRQGVPYEQYF
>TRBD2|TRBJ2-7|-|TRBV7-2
TGTGCCAGCAGCGAGGGACTAGCGGGAGACTACGAGCAGTACTTC
CASSEGLAGDYEQYF
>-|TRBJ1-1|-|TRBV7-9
TGTGCCAGCAGCTTAGAACAGGTAGCGAACACTGAAGCTTTCTTT
CASSLEQVANTEAFF
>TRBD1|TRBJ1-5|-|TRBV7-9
TGTGCCAGCAGCCCAGGGGGCGGTCGCAATCAGCCCCAGCATTTT
CASSPGGGRNQPQHF
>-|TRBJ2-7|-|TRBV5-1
TGCGCCAGCAGCTTGGACAATACCTACGAGCAGTACTTC
CASSLDNTYEQYF
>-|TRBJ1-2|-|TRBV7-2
TGTGCCAGCAGCCCTGGACAGCCTAGACCCTATGGCTACACCTTC
CASSPGQPRPYGYTF
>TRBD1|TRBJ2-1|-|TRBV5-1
TGCGCCAGCACCCAGGGGGCGGGACAGGGGCACAATGAGCAGTTCTTC
CASTQGAGQGHNEQFF
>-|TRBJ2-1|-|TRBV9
TGTGCCAGCAGCGCCAGACATCTAAGCTCCTACAATGAGCAGTTCTTC
CASSARHLSSYNEQFF
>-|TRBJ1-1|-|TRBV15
TGTGCCACCAGCAGAGATTCGGGGTTCACTGAAGCTTTCTTT
CATSRDSGFTEAFF
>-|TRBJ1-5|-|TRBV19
TGTGCCAGTAGTAACGGGAGGAAAGGGATTCAGCCCCAGCATTTT
CASSNGRKGIQPQHF
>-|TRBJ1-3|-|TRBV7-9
TGTGCCAGCCAATTAGCGGGAGGTGGAAACACCATATATTTT
CASQLAGGGNTIYF
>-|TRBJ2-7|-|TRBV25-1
TGTGCCAGCAGTCCGGCGGGTACCTACGAGCAGTACTTC
CASSPAGTYEQYF
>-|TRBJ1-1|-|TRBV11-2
TGTGCCAGCAGCTTCGAGTCGTGGGGACAGAACACTGAAGCTTTCTTT
CASSFESWGQNTEAFF
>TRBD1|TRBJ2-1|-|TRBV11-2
TGTGCCAGCAGCTTAGTCAGGGGGCGCTGGAATGAGCAGTTCTTC
CASSLVRGRWNEQFF
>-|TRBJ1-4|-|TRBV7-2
TGTGCCAGCAGCCTGGAGCAGGGTAAGCTGTTTTTT
CASSLEQGKLFF
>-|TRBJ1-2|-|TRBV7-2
TGTGCCAGCAGCTTAAGTGAGGGAGGTGGGGGCTACACCTTC
CASSLSEGGGGYTF
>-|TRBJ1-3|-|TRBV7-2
TGTGCCAGCAGCTTAGCCGGGGTTCTCTCTGGAAACACCATATATTTT
CASSLAGVLSGNTIYF
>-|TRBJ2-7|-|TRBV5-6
TGTGCCAGCAGCTTGCCAGGGGGGTACTCTTCCTACGAGCAGTACTTC
CASSLPGGYSSYEQYF
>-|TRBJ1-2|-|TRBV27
TGTGCCAGCAGTTTATCGTGGCCACCCTATGGCTACACCTTC
CASSLSWPPYGYTF
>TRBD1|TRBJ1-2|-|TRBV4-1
TGCGCCAGCAGCCGCGACCGGGACAGGGGGGCCGGCTACACCTTC
CASSRDRDRGAGYTF
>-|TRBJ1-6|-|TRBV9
TGTGCCAGCAGCGTTACAGGAGTTTCTGCGGCACCCCTCCACTTT
CASSVTGVSAAPLHF
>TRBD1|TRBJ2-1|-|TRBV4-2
TGTGCCAGCAGCCAGGTATTATTGGGACAGCACTACAATGAGCAGTTCTTC
CASSQVLLGQHYNEQFF
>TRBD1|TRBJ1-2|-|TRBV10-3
TGTGCCATCATGAGGGACAGAGCTTATGGCTACACCTTC
CAIMRDRAYGYTF
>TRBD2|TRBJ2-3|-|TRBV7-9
TGTGCCAGCAGGACTAGCGGGGGCACAGATACGCAGTATTTT
CASRTSGGTDTQYF
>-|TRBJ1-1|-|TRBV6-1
TGTGCCAGCAGTTCCCTCGGGGGGGCCCTTGAAGCTTTCTTT
CASSSLGGALEAFF
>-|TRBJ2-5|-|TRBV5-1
TGCGCCAGCAGCGCCGGGAGACAGCAAGAGACCCAGTACTTC
CASSAGRQQETQYF
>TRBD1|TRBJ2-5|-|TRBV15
TGTGCCACCACCCGGGACAGAGGGGAGACCCAGTACTTC
CATTRDRGETQYF
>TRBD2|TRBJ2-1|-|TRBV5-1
TGCGCCAGCAGTCCGGCAACTAGCGTTTACAATGAGCAGTTCTTC
CASSPATSVYNEQFF
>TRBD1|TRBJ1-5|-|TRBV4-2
TGTGCCAGCAGCCAAGAGGGACAGCCCTATAGCAATCAGCCCCAGCATTTT
CASSQEGQPYSNQPQHF
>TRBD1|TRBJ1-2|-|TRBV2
TGTGCCAGCAGTGAAACTAGGGAGACAGGGGATGGCTACACCTTC
CASSETRETGDGYTF
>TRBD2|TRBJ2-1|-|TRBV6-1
TGTGCCAGCAGGACACTAGCGGGGGTTAACCATGAGCAGTTCTTC
CASRTLAGVNHEQFF
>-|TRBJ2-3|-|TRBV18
TGTGCCAGCTCACCCGAGTCAGATACGCAGTATTTT
CASSPESDTQYF
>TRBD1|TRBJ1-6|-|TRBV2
TGTGCCAGCGAGGGGAATCGGGACAGATCTCTCCACTTT
CASEGNRDRSLHF
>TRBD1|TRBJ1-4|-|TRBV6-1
TGTGCCAGCAGAGCCGGGACAGGGAGCGAAAAACTGTTTTTT
CASRAGTGSEKLFF
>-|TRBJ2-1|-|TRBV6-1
TGTGCCAGCTCACCCATCGATTACAACAATGAGCAGTTCTTC
CASSPIDYNNEQFF
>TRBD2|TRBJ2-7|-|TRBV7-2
TGTGCCAGCAGCGCCCCCGGGACTAGCGGCTACGAGCAGTACTTC
CASSAPGTSGYEQYF
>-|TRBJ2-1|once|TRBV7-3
TGTGCCAGCAGCTTAAGCCTAGGAAATGAGCAGTTCTTC
CASSLSLGNEQFF
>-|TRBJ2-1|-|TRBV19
TGTGCCAGTAGTATGAGGATGGGTGAGCAGTTCTTC
CASSMRMGEQFF
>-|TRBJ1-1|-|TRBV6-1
TGTGCCAGCAGTTTAAGTCTACCGGACACTGAAGCTTTCTTT
CASSLSLPDTEAFF
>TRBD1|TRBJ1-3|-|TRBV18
TGTGCCAGCTCACCCGGGGACAGTGGAAACACCATATATTTT
CASSPGDSGNTIYF
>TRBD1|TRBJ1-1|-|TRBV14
TGTGCCAGCAGCCAAGATCTGGGGACAGGCCAAGCTTTCTTT
CASSQDLGTGQAFF
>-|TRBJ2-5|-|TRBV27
TGTGCCAGCAGTGCCTACAGGGCTTTCCAAGAGACCCAGTACTTC
CASSAYRAFQETQYF
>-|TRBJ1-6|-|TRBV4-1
TGCGCCAGCAGCCAAGCCCAAACAAGCTCCTATAATTCACCCCTCCACTTT
CASSQAQTSSYNSPLHF
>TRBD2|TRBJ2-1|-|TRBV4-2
TGTGCCAGCAGCCAAGCCCGCGGGAGGCAATACAATGAGCAGTTCTTC
CASSQARGRQYNEQFF
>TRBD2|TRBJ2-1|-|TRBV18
TGTGCCAGCTCACCACGGAGCGGGGGGGCGCTCAATGAGCAGTTCTTC
CASSPRSGGALNEQFF